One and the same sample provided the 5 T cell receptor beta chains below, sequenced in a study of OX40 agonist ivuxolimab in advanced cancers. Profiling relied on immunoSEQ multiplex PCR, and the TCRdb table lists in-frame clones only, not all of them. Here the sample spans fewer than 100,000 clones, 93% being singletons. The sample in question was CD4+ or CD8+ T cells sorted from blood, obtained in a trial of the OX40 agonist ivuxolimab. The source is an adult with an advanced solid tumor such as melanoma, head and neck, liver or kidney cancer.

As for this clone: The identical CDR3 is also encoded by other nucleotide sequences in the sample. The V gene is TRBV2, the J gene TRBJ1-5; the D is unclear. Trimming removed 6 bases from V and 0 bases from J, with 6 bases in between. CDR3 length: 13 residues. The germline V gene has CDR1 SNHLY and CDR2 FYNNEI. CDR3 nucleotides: TGTGCCAGCAGGGATTTTAGCAATCAGCCCCAGCATTTT. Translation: CASRDFSNQPQHF. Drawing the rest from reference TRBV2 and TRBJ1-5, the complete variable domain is EPEVTQTPSHQVTQMGQEVILRCVPISNHLYFYWYRQILGQKVEFLVSFYNNEISEKSEIFDDQFSVERPDGSNFTLKIRSTKLEDSAMYFCASRDFSNQPQHFGDGTRLSIL.

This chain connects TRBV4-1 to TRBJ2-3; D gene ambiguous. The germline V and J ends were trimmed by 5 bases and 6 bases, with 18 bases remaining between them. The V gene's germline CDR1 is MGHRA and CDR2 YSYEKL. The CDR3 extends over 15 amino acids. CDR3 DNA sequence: TGCGCCAGCAGCGACGAACCCAGGTCTCCCGATACGCAGTATTTT. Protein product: CASSDEPRSPDTQYF.

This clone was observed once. CDR3 sequence reads: CASSPQGSDYGYTF. Written as DNA, the CDR3 is TGTGCCAGTAGTCCACAGGGGAGTGACTATGGCTACACCTTC. The V and J genes are TRBV19 and TRBJ1-2; 7 nucleotides align to TRBD1. This CDR3 is built from 14 residues. V shed 5 bases, J shed 3 bases, and the junction held 6 bases outside the gene matches. CDR1 is LNHDA, CDR2 SQIVND, per germline (reference sequence). Complete variable domain (other parts from reference TRBV19 and TRBJ1-2): DGGITQSPKYLFRKEGQNVTLSCEQNLNHDAMYWYRQDPGQGLRLIYYSQIVNDFQKGDIAEGYSVSREKKESFPLTVTSAQKNPTAFYLCASSPQGSDYGYTFGSGTRLTVV.

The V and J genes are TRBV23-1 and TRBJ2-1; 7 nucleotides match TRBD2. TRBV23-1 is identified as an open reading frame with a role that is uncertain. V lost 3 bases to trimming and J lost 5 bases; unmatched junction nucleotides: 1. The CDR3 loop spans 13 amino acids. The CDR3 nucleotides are TGCGCCAGCAGTCATCGGGAGGACAATGAGCAGTTCTTC. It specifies CASSHREDNEQFF.

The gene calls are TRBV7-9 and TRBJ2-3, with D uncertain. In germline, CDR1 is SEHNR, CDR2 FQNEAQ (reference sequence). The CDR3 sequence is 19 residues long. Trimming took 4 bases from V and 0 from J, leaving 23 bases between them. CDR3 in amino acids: CASSSPQLVGQESTDTQYF. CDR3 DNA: TGTGCCAGCAGCTCCCCCCAATTAGTCGGGCAGGAGAGCACAGATACGCAGTATTTT.